This T cell receptor (beta chain) was sequenced for a study of monozygotic twins with inflammatory bowel disease. This CDR3 is built from 14 residues. The germline V gene encodes CDR1 MNHNS and CDR2 SASEGT. Notes on the study in general: Patients with IBD had less TCRbeta diversity (inverse Simpson) than their healthy co-twins.

As to this clonotype: The antigen is undetermined.

TCRdb reprocessed the 5' RACE reads and keeps a single row for each CDR3 protein, giving no DNA. The sample table includes 310,000 or so distinct CDR3 sequences. The sequenced material came from blood. The sequence was collected from a human donor with ulcerative colitis or Crohn's disease, or a healthy co-twin of an affected twin (not recorded which). This chain uses TRBV6-1 with TRBJ2-1; TCRdb indicates TRBD1, and absent DNA this call remains unverified. CDR3 loop: CASRLDQGGNEQFF.